A selection of T cell receptor beta chains follows, all from one sample in a study of cytomegalovirus exposure and HLA in healthy donors. Sequenced by immunoSEQ multiplex PCR; TCRdb stores in-frame clones only, minus some. The sample yields 150,000 to 200,000 clones, about three quarters seen once. The specimen sequenced was PBMCs. These receptors originate from a woman between 40 and 50 years old in good health and CMV-seronegative. CDR3s include the opening cysteine and the closing phenylalanine or tryptophan. D genes are given only for firm matches. Clone size is not always given. Where it is, it says once, few, many or a class for expanded clones.

>TRBJ1-1|NA|TRBV5-1|NA
CASQPDSSYLEAFF
TGCGCCAGCCAGCCGGACAGCTCCTACCTCGAAGCTTTCTTT
>TRBJ2-1|NA|TRBV28|TRBD1
CASSLVGQGLGEQFF
TGTGCCAGCAGTTTGGTGGGACAGGGGTTAGGGGAGCAGTTCTTC
>TRBJ1-1|NA|TRBV6-1|NA
CASSAYLEKTEAFF
TGTGCCAGCAGTGCGTACCTGGAGAAGACTGAAGCTTTCTTT
>TRBJ2-3|NA|TRBV10-3|TRBD2
CAIGRGGGTDTQYF
TGTGCCATCGGGCGGGGGGGAGGGACAGATACGCAGTATTTT
>TRBJ2-5|NA|TRBV25-1|TRBD2
CASIRLAGGQETQYF
TGTGCCAGCATCCGACTAGCGGGGGGGCAAGAGACCCAGTACTTC
>TRBJ1-4|NA|TRBV7-2|NA
CASSLLFIREKLFF
TGTGCCAGCAGCTTATTATTTATCAGGGAAAAACTGTTTTTT
>TRBJ1-2|NA|TRBV9|NA
CASSAPNRVHYGYTF
TGTGCCAGCAGCGCCCCGAACAGGGTACACTATGGCTACACCTTC
>TRBJ2-2|few|TRBV2|TRBD2
CASSVERGDTGELFF
TGTGCCAGCAGTGTGGAGCGGGGGGACACCGGGGAGCTGTTTTTT
>TRBJ1-3|NA|TRBV15|TRBD1
CATSSWTGVDGNTIYF
TGTGCCACCAGCAGCTGGACAGGGGTGGATGGAAACACCATATATTTT
>TRBJ1-2|NA|TRBV19|NA
CASSEAFSNYGYTF
TGTGCCAGTAGTGAGGCCTTTTCGAACTATGGCTACACCTTC